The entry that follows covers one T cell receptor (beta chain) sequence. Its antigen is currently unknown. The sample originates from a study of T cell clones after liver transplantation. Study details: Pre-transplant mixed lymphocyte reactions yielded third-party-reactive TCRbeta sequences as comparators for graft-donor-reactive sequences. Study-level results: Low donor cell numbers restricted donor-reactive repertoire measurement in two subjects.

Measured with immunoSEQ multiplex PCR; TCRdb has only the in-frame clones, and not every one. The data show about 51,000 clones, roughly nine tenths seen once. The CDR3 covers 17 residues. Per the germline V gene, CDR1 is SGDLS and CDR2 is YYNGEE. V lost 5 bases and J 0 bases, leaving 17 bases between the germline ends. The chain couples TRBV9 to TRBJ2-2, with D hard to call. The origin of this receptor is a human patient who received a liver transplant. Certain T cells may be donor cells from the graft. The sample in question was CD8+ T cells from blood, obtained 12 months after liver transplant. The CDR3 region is CASSRSIDRPNTGELFF. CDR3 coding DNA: TGTGCCAGCAGTCGTAGTATCGACCGCCCGAACACCGGGGAGCTGTTTTTT.